The rows below give T cell receptor beta chains drawn from one sample of a study of CD8 T cells in ankylosing spondylitis. One entry per CDR3 protein, called by TCRdb with MiXCR from the 5' RACE reads. The table includes 200,000 to 300,000 distinct CDR3 sequences, 10% to 13% detected once. Source material: blood, either unsorted or a sorted T cell fraction (not recorded which). These receptor sequences come from a male donor with ankylosing spondylitis or in good health (not recorded which). Both conserved end residues are part of each CDR3. A D gene is named only where the DNA matches it firmly. For some rows the clone size is stated as once, few or many, or as a class when expanded; others skip it.

CDR3 | DNA | D | size | J | V
CASGAQYF | TGTGCCAGCGGGGCCCAGTACTTC | NA | many | TRBJ2-5 | TRBV6-1
CASGAGGYEQYF | TGCGCCAGTGGCGCGGGGGGCTACGAGCAGTACTTC | TRBD2 | many | TRBJ2-7 | TRBV10-2
CSARYWGESDEQFF | TGCAGTGCCAGGTACTGGGGCGAGTCGGATGAGCAGTTCTTC | NA | many | TRBJ2-1 | TRBV20-1
CASSHFDSPYEQYF | TGTGCCAGCAGCCACTTCGACTCTCCCTACGAGCAGTACTTC | NA | many | TRBJ2-7 | TRBV14
CAWVNQETQYF | TGTGCCTGGGTTAACCAAGAGACCCAGTACTTC | NA | many | TRBJ2-5 | TRBV30
CASNDGGGSDTQYF | TGCGCCAGCAACGATGGGGGAGGATCAGATACGCAGTATTTT | NA | many | TRBJ2-3 | TRBV5-1
CASSPVAGGKVGYTF | TGTGCCAGCAGCCCCGTGGCAGGGGGGAAGGTAGGCTACACCTTC | TRBD1 | few | TRBJ1-2 | TRBV3-1
CASSYSDTEAFF | TGTGCCAGCAGCTACTCAGACACTGAAGCTTTCTTT | NA | many | TRBJ1-1 | TRBV12-3/TRBV12-4
CSVASSGSEDTQYF | TGCAGCGTTGCGTCTAGCGGGAGTGAAGATACGCAGTATTTT | TRBD2 | many | TRBJ2-3 | TRBV29-1
CASRLGSSYNSPLHF | TGTGCCAGCAGGCTTGGGAGCTCCTATAATTCACCCCTCCACTTT | NA | many | TRBJ1-6 | TRBV7-2
CSARDRGTSHNEQFF | TGCAGTGCTAGAGATCGAGGGACATCCCACAATGAGCAGTTCTTC | NA | many | TRBJ2-1 | TRBV20-1
CASSLQGPNYGYTF | TGCGCCAGCAGCTTACAGGGGCCAAACTATGGCTACACCTTC | TRBD1 | many | TRBJ1-2 | TRBV5-1
CASSLKAGRTDTQYF | TGTGCCAGCAGCTTAAAGGCGGGACGCACAGATACGCAGTATTTT | NA | many | TRBJ2-3 | TRBV7-2
CASSDEGTGNNSPLHF | TGCGCCAGCAGCGATGAAGGGACAGGGAATAATTCACCCCTCCACTTT | TRBD1 | many | TRBJ1-6 | TRBV5-1
CASSYGYSYEQYF | TGTGCCAGCAGTTACGGATACTCTTACGAGCAGTACTTC | NA | many | TRBJ2-7 | TRBV6-6
CASSFTRDTRTYEQYF | TGTGCCAGCTCTTTCACCCGGGACACCCGGACCTACGAGCAGTACTTC | NA | many | TRBJ2-7 | TRBV3-1
CASSFAGGITDTQYF | TGTGCCAGCAGTTTCGCGGGGGGGATCACAGATACGCAGTATTTT | TRBD2 | many | TRBJ2-3 | TRBV12-3/TRBV12-4
CASRPREGRYEQYF | TGTGCCAGCAGGCCCCGAGAGGGAAGGTACGAGCAGTACTTC | NA | few | TRBJ2-7 | TRBV4-2
CCARDYSGGAEYEQYF | TGCTGTGCTAGAGACTACTCAGGGGGCGCAGAGTACGAGCAGTACTTC | TRBD1 | NA | TRBJ2-7 | TRBV20-1
CASSLAGTGGDYGYTF | TGTGCCAGCAGTTTAGCCGGGACAGGGGGTGATTATGGCTACACCTTC | TRBD1 | many | TRBJ1-2 | TRBV12-3/TRBV12-4
CASSESGQGFDEQYF | TGTGCCAGCAGTGAATCCGGGCAGGGGTTCGACGAGCAGTACTTC | NA | few | TRBJ2-7 | TRBV25-1
CASSLGGAQGTQYF | TGTGCCAGCAGTTTGGGGGGGGCTCAGGGTACGCAGTATTTT | NA | many | TRBJ2-3 | TRBV12-3/TRBV12-4
CASSSSGGALEQFF | TGTGCCAGCAGTTCTAGCGGGGGGGCTTTGGAGCAGTTCTTC | TRBD2 | many | TRBJ2-1 | TRBV12-3/TRBV12-4
CASSLGSRGGLYNEQFF | TGTGCCAGCAGCTTGGGTTCGCGGGGGGGCCTCTACAATGAGCAGTTCTTC | TRBD2 | NA | TRBJ2-1 | TRBV5-4
CASSLERAQPQHF | TGTGCCAGCAGCTTAGAAAGGGCGCAGCCCCAGCATTTT | NA | NA | TRBJ1-5 | TRBV7-8
CASSLTDKQYF | TGTGCCAGCAGTTTAACGGATAAGCAGTACTTC | NA | many | TRBJ2-7 | TRBV12-3/TRBV12-4
CASSFKRPPYGYTF | TGTGCCAGCAGTTTTAAGAGGCCCCCCTATGGCTACACCTTC | NA | many | TRBJ1-2 | TRBV12-3/TRBV12-4
CASSFQGGSYNEQFF | TGTGCCAGCAGCTTCCAGGGCGGGAGCTACAATGAGCAGTTCTTC | TRBD2 | few | TRBJ2-1 | TRBV7-9
CASSGGGDLAYEQYF | TGTGCCAGCAGTGGAGGAGGGGACTTAGCCTACGAGCAGTACTTC | NA | NA | TRBJ2-7 | TRBV2
CASSPAPLAGNTGELFF | TGTGCCAGCAGCCCCGCACCACTAGCGGGGAACACCGGGGAGCTGTTTTTT | TRBD2 | many | TRBJ2-2 | TRBV7-2
CASSLRGTLSYEQYF | TGTGCCAGCAGTTTAAGAGGGACTCTCTCCTACGAGCAGTACTTC | NA | many | TRBJ2-7 | TRBV12-3/TRBV12-4
CASTRPGGRPEELFF | TGTGCCAGCACTCGACCCGGGGGGCGCCCGGAGGAGCTGTTTTTT | NA | NA | TRBJ2-2 | TRBV12-3/TRBV12-4
CASSDRRTGKDGYTF | TGTGCCAGCAGTGACCGTAGGACAGGGAAGGATGGCTACACCTTC | TRBD1 | many | TRBJ1-2 | TRBV6-4
CASSPDLAGLGDTQYF | TGCGCCAGCAGCCCCGATCTAGCGGGGCTCGGAGATACGCAGTATTTT | TRBD2 | many | TRBJ2-3 | TRBV4-1
CASSLGQITGELFF | TGCGCCAGCAGCTTGGGACAGATAACCGGGGAGCTGTTTTTT | NA | many | TRBJ2-2 | TRBV5-1
CASSPARGNEQYF | TGTGCCAGCAGCCCGGCTCGCGGAAACGAGCAGTACTTC | NA | many | TRBJ2-7 | TRBV4-2
CSAIAGPQETQYF | TGCAGTGCTATAGCGGGTCCCCAAGAGACCCAGTACTTC | TRBD2 | many | TRBJ2-5 | TRBV20-1
CASSDAGQPQHF | TGTGCCAGCAGTGATGCCGGGCAGCCCCAGCATTTT | NA | many | TRBJ1-5 | TRBV2
CASSPPSGGGYEQYF | TGTGCCAGCTCACCACCAAGTGGGGGGGGCTACGAGCAGTACTTC | TRBD2 | many | TRBJ2-7 | TRBV18
CTSSASGLAGAFSYNEQFF | TGTACCAGCAGTGCGTCGGGACTAGCGGGAGCCTTCTCCTACAATGAGCAGTTCTTC | TRBD2 | few | TRBJ2-1 | TRBV12-3/TRBV12-4
CSTNVASNEQYF | TGCAGCACCAACGTGGCCTCGAACGAGCAGTACTTC | NA | NA | TRBJ2-7 | TRBV29-1
CASSQDETLAIADTQYF | TGTGCCAGCAGCCAAGATGAGACTTTAGCGATCGCAGATACGCAGTATTTT | NA | few | TRBJ2-3 | TRBV3-1
CASSGDRGSSSATGELFF | TGTGCCAGTTCGGGGGACAGGGGGTCCAGCTCGGCCACCGGGGAGCTGTTTTTT | TRBD1 | many | TRBJ2-2 | TRBV12-3/TRBV12-4
CASSPGTGGIYEQYF | TGTGCCAGCTCACCTGGGACAGGGGGCATCTACGAGCAGTACTTC | TRBD1 | NA | TRBJ2-7 | TRBV18
CSARAGKGGPEAFF | TGCAGTGCTAGAGCGGGGAAGGGGGGCCCCGAAGCTTTCTTT | NA | many | TRBJ1-1 | TRBV20-1
CASSQTRGKTKNIQYF | TGTGCCAGCAGTCAGACCAGGGGGAAGACCAAAAACATTCAGTACTTC | TRBD1 | many | TRBJ2-4 | TRBV12-3/TRBV12-4
CASSLQGRQFGELFF | TGTGCCAGCAGCTTACAGGGCCGACAGTTCGGGGAGCTGTTTTTT | NA | few | TRBJ2-2 | TRBV7-8
CSAGGEDQPQHF | TGCAGTGCAGGGGGCGAGGATCAGCCCCAGCATTTT | TRBD1 | many | TRBJ1-5 | TRBV20-1
CSAGVENTDTQYF | TGCAGTGCTGGGGTGGAAAACACAGATACGCAGTATTTT | NA | many | TRBJ2-3 | TRBV20-1
CASSRQGAYSNQPQHF | TGTGCCAGCAGTCGGCAGGGGGCCTATAGCAATCAGCCCCAGCATTTT | TRBD1 | NA | TRBJ1-5 | TRBV27
CASSFHTLFGTGDEQYF | TGTGCCAGCAGCTTCCATACTCTTTTCGGGACAGGCGACGAGCAGTACTTC | TRBD1 | few | TRBJ2-7 | TRBV7-9
CASRGVNQPQHF | TGTGCCAGTAGGGGGGTTAATCAGCCCCAGCATTTT | NA | NA | TRBJ1-5 | TRBV19
CASSLSGTDYEQYF | TGCGCCAGCAGCTTGTCCGGGACCGACTACGAGCAGTACTTC | NA | few | TRBJ2-7 | TRBV5-1
CSARAISTGELFF | TGCAGTGCTAGGGCCATATCCACCGGGGAGCTGTTTTTT | NA | few | TRBJ2-2 | TRBV20-1
CASQTDRLSGNTIYF | TGTGCCTCCCAGACAGACAGGCTCTCTGGAAACACCATATATTTT | NA | NA | TRBJ1-3 | TRBV2
CASSDSGKREDTQYF | TGCGCCAGCAGTGACTCCGGCAAGAGGGAAGATACGCAGTATTTT | NA | many | TRBJ2-3 | TRBV10-1
CAWSPGAGELFF | TGTGCCTGGAGTCCAGGCGCCGGGGAGCTGTTTTTT | NA | many | TRBJ2-2 | TRBV30